The 14 T cell receptor beta chains presented below share a single source sample, sequenced in a study of blood T cells in healthy people across ages. Sample-barcoded 5' priming and a J-beta primer mix drove a second PCR of roughly 7 to 11 cycles. MiXCR was run by TCRdb on the 5' RACE reads, yielding one entry per CDR3 protein. Here the sample spans about 400,000 distinct CDR3 sequences, about 55% being singletons. Sequencing was done on a sample of blood. The source of these receptors is a man between 60 and 70 years old in good health.

CDR3 in amino acids: CSAIMTSGTISSYNEQFF. CDR3 sequence (DNA): TGCAGTGCTATAATGACTAGCGGAACCATTAGCTCCTACAATGAGCAGTTCTTC. This chain joins TRBV20-1 and TRBJ2-1, with 9 bases aligning to TRBD2. CDR1 is DFQATT and CDR2 is SNEGSKA in the germline V gene (reference sequence). Trimming cost V 4 bases and J 0 bases; bases outside gene matches: 13. The CDR3 totals 18 residues.

This clonotype appeared a few times. This chain joins TRBV20-1 and TRBJ1-6; 7 bases line up with TRBD1. Losses at the gene ends were 5 bases for V and 3 bases for J; bases not matched to a gene: 10. The CDR3 length is 16 residues. The germline V gene has CDR1 DFQATT and CDR2 SNEGSKA (reference sequence). The CDR3 DNA reads TGCAGTGCTCCTCAGGGGGGGCCAGTCTATAATTCACCCCTCCACTTT. This gives the protein CSAPQGGPVYNSPLHF.

This clonotype was observed a few times. This sequence joins TRBV10-3 and TRBJ1-6, with D perhaps matching TRBD1 (5 bases). This CDR3 is built from 15 residues. Trimming pared 3 bases from V and 9 bases from J, leaving 15 bases between. Germline V gives CDR1 ENHRY, CDR2 SYGVKD. The CDR3 DNA reads TGTGCCATCAGTGAACCCGGGGAGGGGAGTTCACCCCTCCACTTT. Translated, it gives CAISEPGEGSSPLHF.

V usage is TRBV5-1 and J usage is TRBJ2-4; no definite D call. This CDR3 spans 13 amino acids. CDR1 is SGHRS, CDR2 YFSETQ, per germline. Trimming removed 4 bases at V and 5 bases at J, with 10 bases between. The CDR3 region is CASSPVGQNIQYF. In DNA, the CDR3 is TGCGCCAGCAGCCCGGTAGGGCAAAACATTCAGTACTTC.

The chain uses TRBV5-1 and TRBJ1-1, with D possibly being TRBD1 (5 bases). The germline CDR1 and CDR2 sequences are SGHRS and YFSETQ. This CDR3 contains 13 residues. Trimming took off 4 bases at V and 5 bases at J, with 12 bases between the two ends. This CDR3 is CASSEGARTEAFF. Here the CDR3 DNA reads TGCGCCAGCAGCGAAGGGGCGCGGACTGAAGCTTTCTTT.

The CDR3 DNA follows: TGTGCCAGCAGCCAAGTAGGCGTTAGCGGGGAGGTCCGTCGTCCTGAGCAGTTCTTC. It yields the protein CASSQVGVSGEVRRPEQFF. The V and J genes are TRBV4-2 and TRBJ2-1; 8 bases match TRBD2. Germline CDR1 reads LGHNA; CDR2 reads YNFKEQ. The length of the CDR3 is 19 residues. V shed 1 base and J 9 bases; nucleotides not matched to a gene: 20.

The rearrangement uses TRBV30 and TRBJ1-6; D remains unclear. V was clipped by 1 base and J by 5 bases, with 6 bases between them. Germline V lookup: CDR1 GTSNPN, CDR2 SVGIG (reference sequence). The CDR3 has 13 residues. The CDR3 bases are TGTGCCTGGAGTGGCCTCAATAATTCACCCCTCCACTTT. It is translated as CAWSGLNNSPLHF.

In DNA form, the CDR3 reads TGTGCCAGCAGTCCCGAGAACAATGAGCAGTTCTTC. It is translated as CASSPENNEQFF. The V gene is TRBV2, the J gene TRBJ2-1; D call uncertain. This CDR3 is built from 12 residues. Trimming cost V 5 bases and J 5 bases, with 7 bases left between them. Germline assignment: CDR1 SNHLY and CDR2 FYNNEI.

The chain is built from TRBV20-1 and TRBJ2-3; D gene ambiguous. CDR1 and CDR2 from the germline V gene are DFQATT and SNEGSKA (reference sequence). The CDR3 loop spans 15 amino acids. The V and J ends lost 6 bases and 0 bases respectively, with 16 bases between them. The CDR3 DNA follows: TGCAGTGCGATCGAGCACTCCCATAGCACAGATACGCAGTATTTT. This sequence encodes CSAIEHSHSTDTQYF.

This clonotype came up once. The rearrangement uses TRBV5-1 and TRBJ2-5, with D perhaps TRBD2 (5 bases). The germline V and J ends were trimmed by 2 bases and 2 bases, with 19 bases remaining between them. Germline V gene lookup returns CDR1 SGHRS and CDR2 YFSETQ. The CDR3 extends over 17 amino acids. The CDR3 spells CASSFGGGGPIQETQYF. The CDR3 DNA follows: TGCGCCAGCAGCTTTGGAGGTGGCGGGCCTATTCAAGAGACCCAGTACTTC.

This clonotype came up a few times. The chain employs TRBV28 and TRBJ1-5, with D perhaps matching TRBD1 (6 bases). Looked up from germline, CDR1 is MDHEN and CDR2 is SYDVKM. V was cut by 5 bases and J by 1 base, with 12 bases left in between. CDR3 size: 15 residues. The CDR3 region has the DNA TGTGCCAGCAGTAACACAGGGTTAAGCAATCAGCCCCAGCATTTT. Its translation is CASSNTGLSNQPQHF.

V is TRBV7-9 and J is TRBJ2-7; 7 nucleotides agree with TRBD2. With the DNA end fitting TRBJ2-5 better, the J assignment may be wrong. The CDR3 is made up of 17 amino acids. The germline gives CDR1 SEHNR, CDR2 FQNEAQ (reference sequence). The CDR3 sequence: CASSRRLAPGRRETQYF. CDR3 sequence (DNA): TGTGCCAGCAGCCGGCGGTTGGCCCCCGGGAGGCGAGAGACCCAGTACTTC.

The rearrangement joins TRBV12-3 or TRBV12-4 to TRBJ2-5, with a possible D match to TRBD1 (6 bases). The CDR3 contains 12 residues. Trimming pared 1 base from V and 11 bases from J, leaving 11 bases between. The CDR3 DNA sequence: TGTGCCAGCAGTTTAGGAAAGGGGGAACAGTACTTC. Translated, it gives CASSLGKGEQYF.

The V call is TRBV20-1, the J call TRBJ2-1, with TRBD2 matching over 9 bases. This CDR3 has 17 amino acids. Losses at the gene ends were 3 bases for V and 2 bases for J; bases not matched to a gene: 11. The germline gives CDR1 DFQATT, CDR2 SNEGSKA (reference sequence). As DNA, the CDR3 is TGCAGTGCTAGTAGTCTAGCGGGGCTCACTACCTACAATGAGCAGTTCTTC. It specifies CSASSLAGLTTYNEQFF.